The 17 T cell receptor beta chains below all came from one sample that was sequenced in a study of T cell repertoires in cytomegalovirus infection. TCRdb analysed the reads with MiXCR anew, one entry per CDR3 protein. The sample yields more than 45,000 distinct CDR3 sequences, 33% seen once. These receptors' antigens are unknown. The sample comprised PBMCs, sequenced either directly or after in vitro stimulation (not recorded which). These TCRs come from a human donor in good health (CMV status not recorded). Some clones in this sample may be carry-over from other donors' samples.

This clonotype occurred a few times. V and J are TRBV7-2 and TRBJ1-6; TRBD1 aligns across 9 bases. Germline values: CDR1 SGHTA, CDR2 FQGNSA. The CDR3 covers 16 residues. V shed 5 bases and J 9 bases; nucleotides not matched to a gene: 11. The CDR3 DNA reads as TGTGCCAGCAGCCAGGGGGGGGACAGGGCTATTTCACCCCTCCACTTT. It specifies CASSQGGDRAISPLHF.

The chain has TRBV29-1 and TRBJ2-6, with TRBD1 identical over 9 bases. Unmatched junction bases numbered 9, after V lost 6 bases and J lost 0 bases. This CDR3 has 17 residues. The germline V gene has CDR1 SQVTM and CDR2 ANQGSEA. CDR3: CSVAGTGKLSGANVLTF. The DNA of the CDR3 is TGCAGCGTAGCCGGGACAGGGAAACTCTCTGGGGCCAACGTCCTGACTTTC.

This clonotype occurred many times. V is TRBV11-2 and J is TRBJ2-2, with a possible D match to TRBD2 (5 bases). V lost 0 bases to trimming and J lost 4 bases, with 6 bases between them. From germline, CDR1 is SGHAT and CDR2 FQNNGV. The CDR3 runs 14 residues. The CDR3 nucleotides are TGTGCCAGCAGCTTAGAGAGGGTCACCGGGGAGCTGTTTTTT. Protein sequence: CASSLERVTGELFF.

The chain recombines TRBV12-3 or TRBV12-4 with TRBJ2-2; D uncertain. The CDR3 runs to 13 residues. V gave up 5 bases and J gave up 5 bases, with 9 bases separating them. CDR3 region: CASSHSRTGELFF. DNA of the CDR3: TGTGCCAGCAGTCATAGTAGGACCGGGGAGCTGTTTTTT.

This clonotype was seen only a few times. This chain joins TRBV6-2 or TRBV6-3 and TRBJ2-4; no clear D. V shed 6 bases and J shed 0 bases, with 12 bases lying between them. Germline lookup yields CDR1 MNHEY and CDR2 SVGEGT. This CDR3 is 15 amino acids long. CDR3 DNA: TGTGCCAGCAGCTCGCCAATCGTAGCCAAAAACATTCAGTACTTC. Protein sequence: CASSSPIVAKNIQYF.

This clonotype showed up just a few times. The chain couples TRBV10-3 to TRBJ2-1; the D gene is possibly TRBD1 (6 bases). The germline V gene has CDR1 ENHRY and CDR2 SYGVKD. This CDR3 spans 17 amino acids. V dropped 4 bases and J dropped 2 bases, with 18 bases sitting between them. CDR3 bases: TGTGCCATCAGTGGATCACCAGGGGAGTTAACCTACAATGAGCAGTTCTTC. This sequence encodes CAISGSPGELTYNEQFF.

This clonotype showed up many times. The chain links TRBV7-8 to TRBJ2-5; the D gene is possibly TRBD2 (6 bases). The germline V gene encodes CDR1 SGHVS and CDR2 FQNEAQ. The V end lost 5 bases, the J end lost 5 bases, and 18 bases lay between the germline ends. CDR3 length: 15 residues. CDR3 region: CASSRRRDLGETQYF. DNA for the CDR3: TGTGCCAGCAGCCGAAGAAGGGACTTGGGGGAGACCCAGTACTTC.

Ten or more counts support this clonotype. This chain connects TRBV14 to TRBJ1-1, with D perhaps TRBD1 (5 bases). This CDR3 has 12 amino acids. The V gene lost 4 bases and the J gene lost 5 bases, with 8 bases spanning the gap. Germline CDR1 and CDR2: SGHDN and FVKESK. The CDR3 region is CASSPGGTEAFF. The CDR3, as DNA: TGTGCCAGCAGCCCTGGGGGGACTGAAGCTTTCTTT.

J is TRBJ2-1 and V is TRBV27; 7 bases align to TRBD1. CDR3 length: 14 residues. Germline CDR1 and CDR2: MNHEY and SMNVEV (reference sequence). Germline trimming cut 6 bases from V and 2 bases from J; bases unmatched to any gene: 4. This chain's CDR3 is CASRLTGTYNEQFF. The CDR3 DNA follows: TGTGCCAGCAGATTGACAGGGACCTACAATGAGCAGTTCTTC.

This chain connects TRBV4-1 to TRBJ2-7, with D possibly being TRBD2 (5 bases). Germline loops: CDR1 MGHRA, CDR2 YSYEKL. V was cut by 0 bases and J by 4 bases, with 19 bases left in between. CDR3 length equals 17 residues. DNA of the CDR3: TGCGCCAGCAGCCAAGAAAGCGGACTCCAGCTTTCGTACGAGCAGTACTTC. Amino acids: CASSQESGLQLSYEQYF.

The chain recombines TRBV20-1 with TRBJ2-3; the D gene is possibly TRBD2 (6 bases). Germline CDR1 reads DFQATT; CDR2 reads SNEGSKA (reference sequence). V was cut by 0 bases and J by 0 bases, with 10 bases left in between. There are 15 residues in the CDR3. CDR3 bases: TGCAGTGCTAGAGATCTTAGCGGAAGCACAGATACGCAGTATTTT. The encoded protein is CSARDLSGSTDTQYF.

V and J are TRBV6-9 and TRBJ2-1; 9 nucleotides match TRBD2. Trimming cost V 7 bases and J 1 base; bases outside gene matches: 8. The CDR3 length is 16 residues. Per germline, CDR1 MNHGY and CDR2 SVAAGI. This CDR3 is CASTPGSGRSYNEQFF. The CDR3 DNA reads TGTGCCAGCACCCCGGGGAGCGGGAGGTCCTACAATGAGCAGTTCTTC.

The chain joins TRBV7-9 to TRBJ1-5, with TRBD1 matching 7 bases. The germline V gene has CDR1 SEHNR and CDR2 FQNEAQ (reference sequence). The CDR3 sequence is 16 residues long. The J segment lost 10 bases and the V segment lost 5 bases, leaving 17 bases of the junction unmatched. CDR3 in DNA: TGTGCCAGCAGCGTGTGGAGGGGGCAGGACACCAGCCCCCAGCATTTT. The encoded protein is CASSVWRGQDTSPQHF.

Points on this clonotype: The junction departs from the called germline gene at one end, perhaps through a read error. This sequence joins TRBV6-2 or TRBV6-3 and TRBJ1-5; D unclear. The CDR3 length is 15 residues. From germline, CDR1 is MNHEY and CDR2 SVGEGT. DNA for the CDR3: TGTGCCAGCAGTTATAGTACAGACCCCAATCGGCCCCAGCATTTT. This gives the protein CASSYSTDPNRPQHF.

The chain recombines TRBV29-1 with TRBJ2-3, with 9 bases that match TRBD2. This CDR3 region has 14 residues. Germline V lookup: CDR1 SQVTM, CDR2 ANQGSEA. V was clipped by 2 bases and J by 4 bases; unmatched bases: 4. The CDR3 nucleotides are TGCAGCGTTGAAAAGCGGGGGGCCCCAGATACGCAGTATTTT. This sequence encodes CSVEKRGAPDTQYF.

This clonotype was picked up many times. V usage is TRBV2 and J usage is TRBJ1-5; TRBD1 might be the D (5 bases). Germline values: CDR1 SNHLY, CDR2 FYNNEI. The CDR3 has 16 residues. The germline V and J ends were trimmed by 3 bases and 3 bases, with 15 bases remaining between them. In DNA, the CDR3 is TGTGCCAGCAGTGACTTCGGGGCAGACAACAATCAGCCCCAGCATTTT. It translates to CASSDFGADNNQPQHF.

Only a few counts were recorded for this clonotype. This rearrangement joins TRBV20-1 to TRBJ2-7, with 10 bases fitting TRBD1. CDR1 and CDR2 (germline): DFQATT, SNEGSKA (reference sequence). This CDR3 spans 13 amino acids. J gave up 4 bases and V 6 bases, and 6 bases lay outside the gene matches. CDR3 DNA: TGCAGTGCCCCCGGGACAGGGGAATACGAGCAGTACTTC. It is translated as CSAPGTGEYEQYF.